The clone carrying this T cell receptor (beta chain) was seen only a few times. The sample comes from a study of radiotherapy plus CTLA-4 blockade in lung cancer. Repertoires were generated with immunoSEQ multiplex PCR, while TCRdb's copy carries only in-frame clones and drops some. The sample holds about 53,000 clones, 84% seen once. The CDR3 spans 15 residues. After removal of 6 bases from V and 0 bases from J, the junction contained 7 bases not matched to a gene. From germline, CDR1 is LNHDA and CDR2 SQIVND (reference sequence). The receptor was isolated from a human donor with non-small cell lung cancer whose response to radiotherapy plus ipilimumab could not be evaluated. The starting material was peripheral blood, obtained from a patient treated with radiotherapy plus ipilimumab. V is TRBV19 and J is TRBJ2-7, with 8 bases matching TRBD1. DNA for the CDR3: TGTGCCAGTAGGCTGGGACAGGCGGCCTCCTACGAGCAGTACTTC. Its protein is CASRLGQAASYEQYF.